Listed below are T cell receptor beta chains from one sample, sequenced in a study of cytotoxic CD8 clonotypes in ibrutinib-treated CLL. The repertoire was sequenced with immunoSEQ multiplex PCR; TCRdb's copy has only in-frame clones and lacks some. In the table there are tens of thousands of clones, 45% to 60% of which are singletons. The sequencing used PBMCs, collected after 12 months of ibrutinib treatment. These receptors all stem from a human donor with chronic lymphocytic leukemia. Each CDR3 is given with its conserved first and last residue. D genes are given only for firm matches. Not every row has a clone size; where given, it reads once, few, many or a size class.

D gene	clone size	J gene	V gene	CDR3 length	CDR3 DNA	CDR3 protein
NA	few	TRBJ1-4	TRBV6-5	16	TGTGCCAGCAGTTACTCAAGGACAGTCCGGGGGGGAAAACTGTTTTTT	CASSYSRTVRGGKLFF
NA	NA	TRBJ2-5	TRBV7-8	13	TGTGCCAGCAGCTCCCCCCGTGGAGAGACCCAGTACTTC	CASSSPRGETQYF
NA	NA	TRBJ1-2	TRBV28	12	TGTGCCAGCAGTGTTTCGAGAACTGGCTACACCTTC	CASSVSRTGYTF
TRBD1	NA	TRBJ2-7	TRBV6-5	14	TGTGCCAGCACCATTAGGACAGGGACCTACGAGCAGTACTTC	CASTIRTGTYEQYF
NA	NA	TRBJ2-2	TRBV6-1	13	TGTGCCAGCAGTGAACCCTCCACCGGGGAGCTGTTTTTT	CASSEPSTGELFF
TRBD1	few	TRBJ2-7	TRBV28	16	TGTGCCAGCAGTTCCCCCGGGACAGGGGGCCACTACGAGCAGTACTTC	CASSSPGTGGHYEQYF
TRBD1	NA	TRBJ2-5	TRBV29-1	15	TGCAGCGTTGAGAACAACAGGGGGTCCGGAGAGACCCAGTACTTC	CSVENNRGSGETQYF
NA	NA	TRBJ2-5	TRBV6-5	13	TGTGCCAGCAGATTACCGGGGGAGGAGACCCAGTACTTC	CASRLPGEETQYF
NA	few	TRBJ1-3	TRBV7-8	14	TGTGCCAGCAGCCCTGGACAGCAAGGAAACACCATATATTTT	CASSPGQQGNTIYF
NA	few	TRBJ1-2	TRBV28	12	TGTGCCAGCAGCCTGGAGCCTTATGGCTACACCTTC	CASSLEPYGYTF
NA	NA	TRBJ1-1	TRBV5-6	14	TGTGCCAGCAGCTTGGACGGCCTAAACACTGAAGCTTTCTTT	CASSLDGLNTEAFF
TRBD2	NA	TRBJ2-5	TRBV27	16	TGTGCCAGCAGTTTATCAGGCGGGAGCAGATGGGAGACCCAGTACTTC	CASSLSGGSRWETQYF
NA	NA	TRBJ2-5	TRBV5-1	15	TGCGCCAGCAGCTTGATGGGGACCAGCGGGGAGACCCAGTACTTC	CASSLMGTSGETQYF
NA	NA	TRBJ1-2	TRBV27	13	TGTGCCAGCAGTCCCCGGACGGCTGGGGGCTACACCTTC	CASSPRTAGGYTF
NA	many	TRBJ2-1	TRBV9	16	TGTGCCAGCAGCGAAGGGTTTGGGCAGGGCTACAATGAGCAGTTCTTC	CASSEGFGQGYNEQFF
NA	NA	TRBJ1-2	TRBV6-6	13	TGTGCCAGCAGCACGGACAGAAACTATGGCTACACCTTC	CASSTDRNYGYTF
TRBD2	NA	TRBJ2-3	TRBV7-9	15	TGTGCCAGCAGCACGCGACTAGCGGTAACTGATACGCAGTATTTT	CASSTRLAVTDTQYF
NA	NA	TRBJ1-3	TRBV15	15	TGTGCCACCAGCAGACCAGGGGTAGCGGGAAACACCATATATTTT	CATSRPGVAGNTIYF
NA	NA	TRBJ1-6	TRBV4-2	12	TGTGCCAGCAGCCAAGATGATTCACCCCTCCACTTT	CASSQDDSPLHF
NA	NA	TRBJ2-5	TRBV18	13	TGTGCCAGCTCACCAACGGAAAGGGGGGCCCAGTACTTC	CASSPTERGAQYF
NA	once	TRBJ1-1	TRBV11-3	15	TGTGCCAGCAGCTTATCCGCAGGGGTAGGGACTGAAGCTTTCTTT	CASSLSAGVGTEAFF
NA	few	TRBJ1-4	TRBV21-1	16	TGTGCCAGCAGCATCGGGACGGACGGACTTAATGAAAAACTGTTTTTT	CASSIGTDGLNEKLFF
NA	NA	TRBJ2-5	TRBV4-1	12	TGCGCCAGCAGCCAAGCAGGGGGGGCCCAGTACTTC	CASSQAGGAQYF
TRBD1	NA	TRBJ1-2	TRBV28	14	TGTGCCAGCAGAGTACTAGGACAGGGGAGCGGCTACACCTTC	CASRVLGQGSGYTF
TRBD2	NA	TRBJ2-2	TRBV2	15	TGTGCCAGCTGCCTAGCGGGGGGGTGGACCGGGGAGCTGTTTTTT	CASCLAGGWTGELFF
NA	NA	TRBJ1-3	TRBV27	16	TGTGCCAGCAGCTACCAAGTCCCCGTCTCTGGAAACACCATATATTTT	CASSYQVPVSGNTIYF
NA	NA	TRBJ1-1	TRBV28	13	TGTGCCAGCAGTCTCGTACGGGGGGGGAGAGCTTTCTTT	CASSLVRGGRAFF
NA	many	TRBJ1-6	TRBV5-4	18	TGTGCCAGCAGCCACACGGCAGGGTCCCTCTCCTATAATTCACCCCTCCACTTT	CASSHTAGSLSYNSPLHF
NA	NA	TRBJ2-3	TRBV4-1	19	TGCGCCAGCAGCCCCAAACAGGGTCGTCGGCCCTCTAGCACAGATACGCAGTATTTT	CASSPKQGRRPSSTDTQYF
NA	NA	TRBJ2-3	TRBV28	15	TGTGCCAGCAGCCGGGGGACAGTTTTCACAGATACGCAGTATTTT	CASSRGTVFTDTQYF
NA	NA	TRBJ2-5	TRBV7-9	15	TGTGCCAGCAGCTTACCTTGGCAGGCCCAAGAGACCCAGTACTTC	CASSLPWQAQETQYF
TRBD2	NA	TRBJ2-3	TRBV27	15	TGTGCCAGCAGTCCCGCCGGGGGGGCCGCAGATACGCAGTATTTT	CASSPAGGAADTQYF
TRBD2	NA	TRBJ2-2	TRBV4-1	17	TGCGCCAGCAGCCAAGAAAAGCCTAGCGGGATCCCCGGGGAGCTGTTTTTT	CASSQEKPSGIPGELFF
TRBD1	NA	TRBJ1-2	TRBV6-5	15	TGTGCCAGCAGAAGAACAGGGGGCGCCCCCTATGGCTACACCTTC	CASRRTGGAPYGYTF
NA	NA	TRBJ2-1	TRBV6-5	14	TGTGCCAGCACATGGACACAGGGAAGCAATGAGCAGTTCTTC	CASTWTQGSNEQFF
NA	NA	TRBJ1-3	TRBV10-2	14	TGCGCCAGCAGGGCGTGGGGAGGGGGAAACACCATATATTTT	CASRAWGGGNTIYF
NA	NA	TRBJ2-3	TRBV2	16	TGTGCCAGCAGTGACAGGGGTGGGGGACGGGCAGATACGCAGTATTTT	CASSDRGGGRADTQYF
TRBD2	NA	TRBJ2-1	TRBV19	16	TGTGCCAGTAGCCGCCCCGGGACTAGCGGTCTTAGAGCGCAGTTCTTC	CASSRPGTSGLRAQFF
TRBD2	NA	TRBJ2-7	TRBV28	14	TGTGCCAGCAGTTGGACTAGCGCTACCTACGAGCAGTACTTC	CASSWTSATYEQYF
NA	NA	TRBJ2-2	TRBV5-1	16	TGCGCCAGCAGCTTGGTACTAGCCCGCCACACCGGGGAGCTGTTTTTT	CASSLVLARHTGELFF
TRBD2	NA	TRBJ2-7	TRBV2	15	TGTGCCAGCACCTCAGGGACTAGCGGGAGAGGAGAGCAGTACTTC	CASTSGTSGRGEQYF
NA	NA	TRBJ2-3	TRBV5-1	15	TGCGCCAGCAGCTTTTTCTCGCTAGCGAGAGATACGCAGTATTTT	CASSFFSLARDTQYF
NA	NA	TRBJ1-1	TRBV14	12	TGTGCCAGCAGCCAAGTTTTTACTGAAGCTTTCTTT	CASSQVFTEAFF
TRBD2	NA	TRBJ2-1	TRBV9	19	TGTGCCAGCAGCCTCACCCTGGCGACTAGCGGGAGCATGCGCAATGAGCAGTTCTTC	CASSLTLATSGSMRNEQFF
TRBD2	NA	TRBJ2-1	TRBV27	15	TGTGCCAGCAGTTCCCGGGGGGAATTATACAATGAGCAGTTCTTC	CASSSRGELYNEQFF